The rows below give T cell receptor beta chains drawn from one sample of a study of CD8+CD57+ T cells in acquired aplastic anemia. MiXCR, run by TCRdb on the reads, gives a single entry per CDR3 protein. The repertoire includes 100,000 to 150,000 distinct CDR3 sequences, 50% to 60% of them detected once, and around 27% sits in the top ten. Sequenced input: sorted CD4+, CD8+, or CD8+CD57+ T cells (not recorded which) from PBMCs. Receptor source: a human donor with aplastic anemia. CDR3s include the opening cysteine and the closing phenylalanine or tryptophan. D genes are given only for firm matches. The size field is filled for only some rows; it gives once, few, many or a size class.

j_gene: TRBJ1-5
d_gene: .
abundance: many
v_gene: TRBV7-8
CDR3aa: CASSLAPNQPQHF
CDR3nt: TGTGCCAGCAGCTTAGCTCCCAATCAGCCCCAGCATTTT

j_gene: TRBJ1-2
d_gene: TRBD1
abundance: .
v_gene: TRBV2
CDR3aa: CASSPSTGGEYGYTF
CDR3nt: TGTGCCAGCAGTCCATCGACAGGGGGAGAGTATGGCTACACCTTC

j_gene: TRBJ1-2
d_gene: TRBD1
abundance: .
v_gene: TRBV20-1
CDR3aa: CSAIRQGSPMGGYTF
CDR3nt: TGCAGTGCTATCCGACAGGGAAGTCCTATGGGGGGCTACACCTTC

j_gene: TRBJ2-7
d_gene: .
abundance: many
v_gene: TRBV7-2
CDR3aa: CASGNRDTYEQYF
CDR3nt: TGTGCCAGCGGAAACAGGGACACCTACGAGCAGTACTTC

j_gene: TRBJ1-2
d_gene: .
abundance: .
v_gene: TRBV25-1
CDR3aa: CASSEGSGYGYTF
CDR3nt: TGTGCCAGCAGTGAGGGTTCTGGCTATGGCTACACCTTC

j_gene: TRBJ2-3
d_gene: .
abundance: .
v_gene: TRBV19
CDR3aa: CASSPGVADTQYF
CDR3nt: TGTGCCAGTAGCCCAGGGGTCGCAGATACGCAGTATTTT

j_gene: TRBJ2-7
d_gene: .
abundance: .
v_gene: TRBV27
CDR3aa: CASSLSGGLTSYEQYF
CDR3nt: TGTGCCAGCAGTTTATCTGGGGGGCTAACCTCCTACGAGCAGTACTTC

j_gene: TRBJ2-5
d_gene: .
abundance: .
v_gene: TRBV7-9
CDR3aa: CASSLALWRQETQYF
CDR3nt: TGTGCCAGCAGCTTAGCGCTCTGGCGACAAGAGACCCAGTACTTC

j_gene: TRBJ1-3
d_gene: .
abundance: .
v_gene: TRBV5-1
CDR3aa: CASSLEGLQGSGNTIYF
CDR3nt: TGCGCCAGCAGCTTGGAAGGACTACAGGGTTCTGGAAACACCATATATTTT

j_gene: TRBJ2-1
d_gene: TRBD2
abundance: few
v_gene: TRBV20-1
CDR3aa: CSAIDLAGGRSINEQFF
CDR3nt: TGCAGTGCTATTGATCTAGCGGGGGGGCGATCTATCAATGAGCAGTTCTTC

j_gene: TRBJ2-7
d_gene: TRBD1
abundance: .
v_gene: TRBV10-3
CDR3aa: CAISGGTGTDEQYF
CDR3nt: TGTGCCATCAGTGGGGGGACAGGTACCGACGAGCAGTACTTC

j_gene: TRBJ2-7
d_gene: .
abundance: .
v_gene: TRBV2
CDR3aa: CASSGRQLSSYDQYF
CDR3nt: TGTGCCAGCAGTGGCCGACAGCTGAGCTCCTACGATCAGTACTTC

j_gene: TRBJ2-2
d_gene: TRBD2
abundance: .
v_gene: TRBV11-1
CDR3aa: CASSLASGGAYTGELFF
CDR3nt: TGTGCCAGCAGCTTGGCTAGCGGGGGGGCCTACACCGGGGAGCTGTTTTTT

j_gene: TRBJ2-2
d_gene: .
abundance: many
v_gene: TRBV10-3
CDR3aa: CASQTPRGGNTGELFF
CDR3nt: TGTGCCAGCCAGACCCCACGGGGAGGGAACACCGGGGAGCTGTTTTTT

j_gene: TRBJ2-1
d_gene: .
abundance: once
v_gene: TRBV12-3/TRBV12-4
CDR3aa: CASSGGGGMAYNEQFF
CDR3nt: TGTGCCAGCAGCGGAGGAGGGGGCATGGCCTACAATGAGCAGTTCTTC

j_gene: TRBJ1-5
d_gene: .
abundance: many
v_gene: TRBV20-1
CDR3aa: CSARLDHSNQPQHF
CDR3nt: TGCAGTGCTAGACTTGACCATAGCAATCAGCCCCAGCATTTT

j_gene: TRBJ2-5
d_gene: TRBD2
abundance: .
v_gene: TRBV9
CDR3aa: CASSPSGLAGGETQYF
CDR3nt: TGTGCCAGCAGCCCGTCAGGACTAGCGGGAGGAGAGACCCAGTACTTC

j_gene: TRBJ2-1
d_gene: .
abundance: .
v_gene: TRBV15
CDR3aa: CATSGDWSEQLF
CDR3nt: TGTGCCACCAGCGGGGACTGGAGTGAGCAGCTCTTC

j_gene: TRBJ2-1
d_gene: TRBD2
abundance: few
v_gene: TRBV11-2
CDR3aa: CASSQGLAGGNEQFF
CDR3nt: TGTGCCAGCAGCCAGGGACTAGCGGGGGGCAATGAGCAGTTCTTC

j_gene: TRBJ2-1
d_gene: .
abundance: few
v_gene: TRBV4-1
CDR3aa: CASSHSLTDSYNEQFF
CDR3nt: TGCGCCAGCAGCCATTCCCTGACTGACTCCTACAATGAGCAGTTCTTC

j_gene: TRBJ1-2
d_gene: TRBD1
abundance: .
v_gene: TRBV29-1
CDR3aa: CSIGTGFYGYTF
CDR3nt: TGCAGCATAGGGACAGGCTTCTATGGCTACACCTTC

j_gene: TRBJ1-5
d_gene: .
abundance: many
v_gene: TRBV20-1
CDR3aa: CSARDQRTASNQPQHF
CDR3nt: TGCAGTGCTAGAGATCAAAGGACAGCTAGCAATCAGCCCCAGCATTTT